The 20 T cell receptor beta chains below all came from one sample that was sequenced in a study of early T cells in non-severe SARS-CoV-2 infection. MiXCR, applied by TCRdb to the 5' RACE reads, yields one record per CDR3 protein. The table includes 40,000 to 55,000 distinct CDR3 sequences, about 23% detected once. The source was whole blood, collected at baseline. The origin of the receptors is an adult who was a healthcare worker with PCR-confirmed SARS-CoV-2 infection or an uninfected control (not recorded which).

CDR3: CASSQDVGTKQYF. CDR3 bases: TGTGCCAGCAGCCAAGACGTAGGGACAAAGCAGTACTTC. The chain uses TRBV3-1 and TRBJ2-7; tentative D call: TRBD1 (6 bases). This CDR3 is built from 13 residues. V shed 0 bases and J shed 8 bases, with 11 bases lying between them. Germline CDR1 reads LGHDT; CDR2 reads YNNKEL (reference sequence).

The chain combines TRBV19 with TRBJ2-3; 9 bases are a match to TRBD2. V shed 6 bases and J 1 base; nucleotides not matched to a gene: 5. Looked up from germline, CDR1 is LNHDA and CDR2 is SQIVND (reference sequence). The CDR3 runs 15 residues. CDR3: CASSGVAGGTDTQYF. The CDR3 DNA is TGTGCCAGTAGCGGAGTAGCGGGGGGCACAGATACGCAGTATTTT.

This clonotype was found a few times. This chain joins TRBV18 and TRBJ2-2; D perhaps matches TRBD1 (5 bases). The V gene lost 11 bases and the J gene lost 0 bases, with 13 bases spanning the gap. CDR3 length: 14 amino acids. The germline gives CDR1 KGHSH, CDR2 LQKENI. CDR3 region: CAGAREPNTGELFF. Written as DNA, the CDR3 is TGTGCCGGGGCCAGGGAACCGAACACCGGGGAGCTGTTTTTT.

The rearrangement uses TRBV5-1 and TRBJ2-3; D call uncertain. The V end was cut by 0 bases, the J end by 4 bases, with 12 bases between. This CDR3 has 15 amino acids. Germline values: CDR1 SGHRS, CDR2 YFSETQ. CDR3 coding DNA: TGCGCCAGCAGCTTGGACCCCGGTAGATCAGATACGCAGTATTTT. Amino acids: CASSLDPGRSDTQYF.

The chain joins TRBV20-1 to TRBJ1-1; D is unclear. This CDR3 contains 13 residues. The V end was cut by 5 bases, the J end by 0 bases, with 10 bases between. Germline CDR1 is DFQATT and CDR2 is SNEGSKA (reference sequence). CDR3 sequence: CSAEDSMNTEAFF. In DNA form, the CDR3 reads TGCAGTGCTGAAGATTCCATGAACACTGAAGCTTTCTTT.

Here the CDR3 DNA reads TGTGCCAGCAGCCAAGACCTAGCGGGGGGGCGTGCGACAGATACGCAGTATTTT. It encodes CASSQDLAGGRATDTQYF. The chain has TRBV4-2 and TRBJ2-3; 12 nucleotides line up with TRBD2. Germline-derived CDR1 and CDR2 are LGHNA and YNFKEQ. V gave up 0 bases and J gave up 3 bases; unmatched junction bases: 7. The CDR3 runs 18 residues.

The chain is built from TRBV2 and TRBJ1-5, with a weak D call TRBD1 (5 bases). CDR1 SNHLY and CDR2 FYNNEI come from the germline V gene. The CDR3 extends over 14 amino acids. With 8 bases removed from V and 4 bases from J, the gap between germline ends came to 15 bases. The CDR3 region has the DNA TGTGCCAGCGTTTCGGGGCGCAATAATCAGCCCCAGCATTTT. It is translated as CASVSGRNNQPQHF.

The V gene is TRBV12-3 or TRBV12-4, the J gene TRBJ1-1, with 9 nucleotides matching TRBD1. This CDR3 is built from 15 residues. The junction had 11 bases not matched to a gene; V was cut back by 1 base and J by 11 bases. The CDR3 loop reads CASSLGDRDAESAFF. The CDR3 nucleotides are TGTGCCAGCAGTTTAGGGGACAGGGATGCGGAAAGCGCTTTCTTT.

This clonotype showed up just a few times. The chain employs TRBV7-2 and TRBJ2-7; TRBD2 matches 7 bases. The V gene's germline CDR1 is SGHTA and CDR2 FQGNSA. V shed 2 bases, J shed 6 bases, and the junction held 4 bases outside the gene matches. CDR3 length: 13 amino acids. This CDR3 reads CASSLWGGSEQYF. CDR3 coding DNA: TGTGCCAGCAGCTTATGGGGGGGGTCCGAGCAGTACTTC.

The chain joins TRBV19 to TRBJ2-7, with 8 bases identical to TRBD1. The CDR3 covers 15 residues. Germline CDR1 LNHDA, CDR2 SQIVND (reference sequence). Unmatched junction bases numbered 10, after V lost 3 bases and J lost 6 bases. The CDR3 nucleotides read TGTGCCAGTAGTATCCCCCGGGGCAGGGGGCTCGAGCAGTACTTC. This encodes CASSIPRGRGLEQYF.

The sample holds a few counts of this clonotype. The chain uses TRBV20-1 and TRBJ1-2; possible D gene TRBD1, 5 bases. Trimming removed 6 bases from V and 4 bases from J, with 12 bases in between. CDR1 DFQATT and CDR2 SNEGSKA come from the germline V gene (reference sequence). The CDR3 has 12 residues. The CDR3 nucleotides are TGCAGTGCGACACCTGACAGCTATGGCTACACCTTC. It is translated as CSATPDSYGYTF.

This clonotype turned up a few times. The rearrangement joins TRBV5-1 to TRBJ2-7; 7 bases agree with TRBD1. From germline, CDR1 is SGHRS and CDR2 YFSETQ. The V gene end was trimmed by 4 bases and the J gene end by 0 bases; junction bases not matched to a gene: 7. The CDR3 totals 15 residues. This CDR3 is CASSASGTASYEQYF. The CDR3 DNA sequence: TGCGCCAGCAGCGCTTCCGGGACAGCCTCCTACGAGCAGTACTTC.

The V call is TRBV20-1, the J call TRBJ1-5; D is ambiguous. With 6 bases removed from V and 5 bases from J, the gap between germline ends came to 8 bases. This CDR3 region has 11 residues. Looked up from germline, CDR1 is DFQATT and CDR2 is SNEGSKA (reference sequence). Here the CDR3 DNA reads TGCAGTGCGGGCCAAGATCAGCCCCAGCATTTT. Translated: CSAGQDQPQHF.

The V gene is TRBV27, the J gene TRBJ2-3; 11 bases agree with TRBD2. Looked up from germline, CDR1 is MNHEY and CDR2 is SMNVEV (reference sequence). Trimming took 6 bases from V and 0 from J; bases not matched to a gene: 11. The CDR3 consists of 18 residues. The CDR3 sequence: CASRPLAGARASTDTQYF. Here the CDR3 DNA reads TGTGCCAGCAGACCACTAGCGGGGGCTCGTGCTAGCACAGATACGCAGTATTTT.

This clonotype occurred a few times. This chain joins TRBV14 and TRBJ1-6, with D unresolved. Germline V lookup: CDR1 SGHDN, CDR2 FVKESK. The CDR3 contains 17 residues. The germline V and J ends were trimmed by 3 bases and 4 bases, with 16 bases remaining between them. CDR3 protein: CASSQLAYTGYNSPLHF. CDR3 bases: TGTGCCAGCAGCCAGCTGGCCTACACGGGGTATAATTCACCCCTCCACTTT.

In this sample, this clonotype turned up a few times. The chain has TRBV20-1 and TRBJ1-1, with D perhaps matching TRBD1 (6 bases). The V end was cut by 0 bases, the J end by 6 bases, with 23 bases between. The germline V gene encodes CDR1 DFQATT and CDR2 SNEGSKA (reference sequence). This CDR3 has 17 amino acids. The CDR3 DNA reads TGCAGTGCTAGAGATTCGGACAGTCTCCTTACCAACGCTGAAGCTTTCTTT. It yields the protein CSARDSDSLLTNAEAFF.

This clonotype was detected only a few times. The chain employs TRBV6-5 and TRBJ2-7; 9 positions match TRBD1. V lost 2 bases to trimming and J lost 4 bases; unmatched junction nucleotides: 3. The CDR3 has 14 amino acids. The germline CDR1 and CDR2 sequences are MNHEY and SVGAGI. CDR3 in amino acids: CASSYGTGRYEQYF. The DNA of the CDR3 is TGTGCCAGCAGTTACGGGACAGGGCGTTACGAGCAGTACTTC.

J is TRBJ1-1 and V is TRBV5-1; no firm D call. CDR3 length equals 12 residues. Germline loops: CDR1 SGHRS, CDR2 YFSETQ. The germline V and J ends were trimmed by 6 bases and 5 bases, with 11 bases remaining between them. CDR3 in amino acids: CASTLQGTEAFF. The CDR3, as DNA: TGCGCCAGCACTTTACAAGGAACTGAAGCTTTCTTT. Full variable domain (missing parts from reference TRBV5-1 and TRBJ1-1): KAGVTQTPRYLIKTRGQQVTLSCSPISGHRSVSWYQQTPGQGLQFLFEYFSETQRNKGNFPGRFSGRQFSNSRSEMNVSTLELGDSALYLCASTLQGTEAFFGQGTRLTVV.

This rearrangement joins TRBV27 to TRBJ2-7, with TRBD1 matching over 9 bases. The CDR3 runs 13 residues. Germline V gives CDR1 MNHEY, CDR2 SMNVEV (reference sequence). Trimming removed 2 bases from V and 6 bases from J; junction bases left unmatched: 2. The CDR3 DNA is TGTGCCAGCAGTTTAGGGACAGGGTCCGAGCAGTACTTC. Translating gives CASSLGTGSEQYF.

This chain joins TRBV20-1 and TRBJ2-3; 8 bases fit TRBD2. V lost 6 bases and J lost 1; bases outside the gene matches: 3. This CDR3 region has 13 residues. Per the germline V gene, CDR1 is DFQATT and CDR2 is SNEGSKA (reference sequence). The CDR3: CSASTSGTDTQYF. The CDR3 DNA reads as TGCAGTGCCTCGACTAGCGGCACAGATACGCAGTATTTT.